These 8 T cell receptor beta chains share one sample of origin, sequenced in a study of blood T cell repertoires in COVID-19. The assay was immunoSEQ multiplex PCR, and TCRdb's table has in-frame clones only and misses some. Seen here are 200,000 or so clones, roughly nine tenths observed once, and the top ten hold 2.1%. The material sequenced was peripheral blood. These TCRs come from a man between 65 and 85 years old with active or convalescent COVID-19.

The CDR3 loop is CSVDLGAASYNEQFF. The CDR3 DNA sequence: TGCAGCGTTGACCTAGGGGCCGCGTCCTACAATGAGCAGTTCTTC. The chain couples TRBV29-1 to TRBJ2-1, with D possibly being TRBD1 (5 bases). The V gene lost 3 bases and the J gene lost 1 base, with 13 bases spanning the gap. This CDR3 contains 15 residues. From germline, CDR1 is SQVTM and CDR2 ANQGSEA.

J is TRBJ1-5 and V is TRBV18; unclear D gene. This CDR3 contains 19 residues. V shed 1 base and J shed 9 bases, with 28 bases lying between them. Germline values: CDR1 KGHSH, CDR2 LQKENI. The CDR3 here is CASSPRYKDSDGVERPQHF. The CDR3 DNA sequence: TGTGCCAGCTCACCACGGTATAAAGATTCGGACGGGGTTGAGCGGCCCCAGCATTTT.

The chain is built from TRBV27 and TRBJ2-3; D uncertain. V dropped 5 bases and J dropped 0 bases, with 15 bases sitting between them. Germline-derived CDR1 and CDR2 are MNHEY and SMNVEV (reference sequence). The length of the CDR3 is 16 residues. In DNA, the CDR3 is TGTGCCAGCAGTAACAGTTATGGATCTAGCACAGATACGCAGTATTTT. Amino acids: CASSNSYGSSTDTQYF.

This sequence joins TRBV7-2 and TRBJ2-5, with 8 positions matching TRBD1. Per the germline V gene, CDR1 is SGHTA and CDR2 is FQGNSA. This CDR3 has 16 amino acids. Trimming cost V 5 bases and J 4 bases; bases outside gene matches: 12. The CDR3 nucleotides read TGTGCCAGCAGCAGGTGGGGTCAGGGGGCGTCAGAGACCCAGTACTTC. Translation: CASSRWGQGASETQYF.

The chain uses TRBV7-8 and TRBJ2-2, with D tentatively TRBD2 (5 bases). Germline CDR1 reads SGHVS; CDR2 reads FQNEAQ. Trimming removed 5 bases at V and 3 bases at J, with 10 bases between. The CDR3 is 14 amino acids. The CDR3 DNA sequence: TGTGCCAGCAGCCATGGACTCTACACCGGGGAGCTGTTTTTT. The encoded protein is CASSHGLYTGELFF.

V and J are TRBV2 and TRBJ2-3, with no clear D. V dropped 8 bases and J dropped 2 bases, with 8 bases sitting between them. Germline-derived CDR1 and CDR2 are SNHLY and FYNNEI. CDR3 length: 12 residues. CDR3 amino acids: CASSYHTDTQYF. CDR3 DNA: TGTGCCAGCTCCTACCACACAGATACGCAGTATTTT.

This rearrangement joins TRBV24-1 to TRBJ2-7; possibly TRBD1 for D (5 bases). V gave up 7 bases and J gave up 3 bases, with 9 bases separating them. This CDR3 comprises 12 residues. CDR1 is KGHDR, CDR2 SFDVKD, per germline. The CDR3 DNA is TGTGCCACCAGCCAGGGAAACTACGAGCAGTACTTC. Protein product: CATSQGNYEQYF.

This clone has just one count. V and J are TRBV19 and TRBJ2-4, with D perhaps matching TRBD2 (6 bases). This CDR3 comprises 16 residues. V gave up 4 bases and J gave up 8 bases, with 21 bases separating them. Per the germline V gene, CDR1 is LNHDA and CDR2 is SQIVND (reference sequence). The CDR3 DNA is TGTGCCAGTAGTAGTATCCAGACTAGGGGATTGGACATTCAGTACTTC. This encodes CASSSIQTRGLDIQYF.